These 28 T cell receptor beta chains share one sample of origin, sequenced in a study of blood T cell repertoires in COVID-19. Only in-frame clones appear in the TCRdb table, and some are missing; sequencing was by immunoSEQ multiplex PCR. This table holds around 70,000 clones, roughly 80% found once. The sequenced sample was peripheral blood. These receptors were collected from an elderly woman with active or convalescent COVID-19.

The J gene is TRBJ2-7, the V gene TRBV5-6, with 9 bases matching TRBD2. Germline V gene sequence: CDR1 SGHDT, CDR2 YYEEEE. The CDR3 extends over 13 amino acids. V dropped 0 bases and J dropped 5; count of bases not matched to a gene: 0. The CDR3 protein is CASSLGLADEQYF. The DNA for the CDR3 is TGTGCCAGCAGCTTGGGACTAGCGGACGAGCAGTACTTC.

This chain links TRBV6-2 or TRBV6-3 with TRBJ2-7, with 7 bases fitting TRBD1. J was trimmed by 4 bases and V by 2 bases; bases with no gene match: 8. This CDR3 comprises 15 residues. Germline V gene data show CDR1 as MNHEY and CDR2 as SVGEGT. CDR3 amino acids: CASSYPPDRPYEQYF. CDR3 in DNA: TGTGCCAGCAGTTACCCCCCGGACAGGCCGTACGAGCAGTACTTC.

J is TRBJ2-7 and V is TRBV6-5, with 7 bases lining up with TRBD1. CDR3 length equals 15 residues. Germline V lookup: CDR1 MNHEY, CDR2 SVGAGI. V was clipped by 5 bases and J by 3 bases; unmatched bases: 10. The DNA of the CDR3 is TGTGCCAGCAGTCCCGGGACAGCGGACCGCTACGAGCAGTACTTC. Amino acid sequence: CASSPGTADRYEQYF.

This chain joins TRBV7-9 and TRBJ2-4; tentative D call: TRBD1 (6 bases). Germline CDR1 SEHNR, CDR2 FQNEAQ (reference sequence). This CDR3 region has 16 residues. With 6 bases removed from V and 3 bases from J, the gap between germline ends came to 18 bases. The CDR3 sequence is CASSAEGVVGKNIQYF. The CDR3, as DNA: TGTGCCAGCAGTGCTGAGGGGGTAGTCGGCAAAAACATTCAGTACTTC.

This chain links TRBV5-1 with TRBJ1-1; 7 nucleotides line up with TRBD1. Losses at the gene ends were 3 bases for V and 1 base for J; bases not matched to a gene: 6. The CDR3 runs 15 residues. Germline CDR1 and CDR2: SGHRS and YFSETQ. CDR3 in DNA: TGCGCCAGCAGCTCAACGACAGGGAGGAACACTGAAGCTTTCTTT. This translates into CASSSTTGRNTEAFF.

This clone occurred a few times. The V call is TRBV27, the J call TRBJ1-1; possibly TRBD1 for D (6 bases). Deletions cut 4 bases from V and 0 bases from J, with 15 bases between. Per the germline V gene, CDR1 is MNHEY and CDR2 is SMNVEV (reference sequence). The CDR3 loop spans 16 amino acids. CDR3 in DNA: TGTGCCAGCAGTTCAATGACAGGACCTATGAACACTGAAGCTTTCTTT. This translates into CASSSMTGPMNTEAFF.

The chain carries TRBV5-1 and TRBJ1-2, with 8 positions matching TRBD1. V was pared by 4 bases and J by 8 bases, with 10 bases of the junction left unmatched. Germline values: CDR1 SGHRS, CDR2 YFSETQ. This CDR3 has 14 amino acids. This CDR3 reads CASSTADRVGGYTF. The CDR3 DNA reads TGCGCCAGCAGCACGGCGGACAGGGTGGGAGGCTACACCTTC.

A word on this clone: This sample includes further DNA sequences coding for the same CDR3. The CDR3: CAISPGQGYEQYF. The CDR3 DNA reads as TGTGCCATAAGCCCGGGACAAGGATACGAGCAGTACTTC. The chain has TRBV27 and TRBJ2-7; D perhaps matches TRBD1 (6 bases). With 10 bases removed from V and 4 bases from J, the gap between germline ends came to 17 bases. CDR3 length: 13 residues. Looked up from germline, CDR1 is MNHEY and CDR2 is SMNVEV (reference sequence).

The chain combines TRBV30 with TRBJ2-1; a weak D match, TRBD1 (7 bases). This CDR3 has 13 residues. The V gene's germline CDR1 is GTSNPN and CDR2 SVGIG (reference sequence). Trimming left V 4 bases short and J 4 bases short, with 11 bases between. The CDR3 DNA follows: TGTGCCTGGATGCGGGACAGATACAATGAGCAGTTCTTC. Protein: CAWMRDRYNEQFF.

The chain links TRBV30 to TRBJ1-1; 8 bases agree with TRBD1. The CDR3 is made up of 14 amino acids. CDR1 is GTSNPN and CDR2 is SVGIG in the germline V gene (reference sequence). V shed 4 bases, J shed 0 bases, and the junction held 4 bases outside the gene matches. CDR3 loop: CAWTLGQVNTEAFF. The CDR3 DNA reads TGTGCCTGGACCTTGGGACAGGTGAACACTGAAGCTTTCTTT.

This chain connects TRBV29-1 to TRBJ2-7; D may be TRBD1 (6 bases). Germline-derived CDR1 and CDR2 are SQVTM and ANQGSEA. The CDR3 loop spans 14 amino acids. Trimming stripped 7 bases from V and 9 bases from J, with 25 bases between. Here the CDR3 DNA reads TGCAGCGCAACCATCCCAGGGCAGGGGACCTGGCAGTACTTC. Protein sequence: CSATIPGQGTWQYF.

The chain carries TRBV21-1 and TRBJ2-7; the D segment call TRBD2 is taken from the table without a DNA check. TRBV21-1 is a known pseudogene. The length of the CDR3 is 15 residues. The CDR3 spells CASSRTGTSSYEQYF. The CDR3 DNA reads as TGTGCCAGCAGCAGAACCGGGACTAGCTCCTACGAGCAGTACTTC.

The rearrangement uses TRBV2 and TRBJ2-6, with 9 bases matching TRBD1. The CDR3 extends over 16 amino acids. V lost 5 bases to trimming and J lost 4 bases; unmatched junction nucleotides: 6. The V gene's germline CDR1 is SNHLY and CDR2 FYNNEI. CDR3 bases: TGTGCCAGCAGTCCGGGGACAGGGAACGGGGCCAACGTCCTGACTTTC. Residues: CASSPGTGNGANVLTF.

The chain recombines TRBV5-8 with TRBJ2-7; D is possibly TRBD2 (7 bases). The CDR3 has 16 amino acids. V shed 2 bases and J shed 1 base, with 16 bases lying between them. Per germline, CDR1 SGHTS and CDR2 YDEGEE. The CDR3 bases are TGTGCCAGCAGCTTTGGATCCGGGGGGCCGTCCTACGAGCAGTACTTC. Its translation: CASSFGSGGPSYEQYF.

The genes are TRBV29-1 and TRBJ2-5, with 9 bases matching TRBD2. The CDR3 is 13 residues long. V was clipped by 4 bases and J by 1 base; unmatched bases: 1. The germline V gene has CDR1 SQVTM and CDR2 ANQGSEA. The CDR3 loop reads CSVGLAVQETQYF. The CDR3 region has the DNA TGCAGCGTTGGACTAGCGGTCCAAGAGACCCAGTACTTC.

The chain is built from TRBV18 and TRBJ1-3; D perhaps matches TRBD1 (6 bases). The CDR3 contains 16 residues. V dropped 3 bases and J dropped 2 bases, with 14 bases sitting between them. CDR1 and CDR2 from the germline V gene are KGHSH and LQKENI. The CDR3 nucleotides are TGTGCCAGCTCACCCTTGGGGGGGCAGACTGGAAACACCATATATTTT. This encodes CASSPLGGQTGNTIYF. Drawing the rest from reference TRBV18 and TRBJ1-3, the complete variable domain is NAGVMQNPRHLVRRRGQEARLRCSPMKGHSHVYWYRQLPEEGLKFMVYLQKENIIDESGMPKERFSAEFPKEGPSILRIQQVVRGDSAAYFCASSPLGGQTGNTIYFGEGSWLTVV.

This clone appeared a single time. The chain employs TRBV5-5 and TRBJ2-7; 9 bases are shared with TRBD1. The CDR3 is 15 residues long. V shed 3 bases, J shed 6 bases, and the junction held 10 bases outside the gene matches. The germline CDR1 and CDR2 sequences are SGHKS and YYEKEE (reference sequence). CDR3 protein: CASSSPAGQGSEQYF. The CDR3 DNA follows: TGTGCCAGCAGCTCTCCAGCGGGACAGGGAAGCGAGCAGTACTTC.

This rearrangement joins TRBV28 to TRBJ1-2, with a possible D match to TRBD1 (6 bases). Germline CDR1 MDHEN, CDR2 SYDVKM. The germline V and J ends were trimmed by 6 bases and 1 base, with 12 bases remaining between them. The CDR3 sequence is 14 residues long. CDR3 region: CASRVEQGNYGYTF. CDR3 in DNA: TGTGCCAGCAGAGTAGAACAGGGTAACTATGGCTACACCTTC.

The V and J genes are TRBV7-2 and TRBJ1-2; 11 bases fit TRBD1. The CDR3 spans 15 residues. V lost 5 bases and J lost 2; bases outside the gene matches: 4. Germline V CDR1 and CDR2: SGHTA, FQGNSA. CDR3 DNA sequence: TGTGCCAGCAGCCCAGGACAGGGGGCGAACTATGGCTACACCTTC. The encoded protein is CASSPGQGANYGYTF.

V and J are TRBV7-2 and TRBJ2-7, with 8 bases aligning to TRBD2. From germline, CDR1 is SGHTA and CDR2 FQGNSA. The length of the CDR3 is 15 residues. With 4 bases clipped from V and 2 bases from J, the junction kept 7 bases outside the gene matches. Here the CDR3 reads CASSSERGPTYEQYF. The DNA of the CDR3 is TGTGCCAGCAGCTCAGAGCGGGGGCCCACCTACGAGCAGTACTTC.

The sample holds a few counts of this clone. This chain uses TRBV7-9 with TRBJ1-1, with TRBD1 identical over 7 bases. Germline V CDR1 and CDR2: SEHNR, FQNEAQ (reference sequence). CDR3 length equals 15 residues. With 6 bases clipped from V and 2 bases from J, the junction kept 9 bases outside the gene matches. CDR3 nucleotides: TGTGCCAGCAGACCGAAGGACAGGCTAAACACTGAAGCTTTCTTT. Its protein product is CASRPKDRLNTEAFF.

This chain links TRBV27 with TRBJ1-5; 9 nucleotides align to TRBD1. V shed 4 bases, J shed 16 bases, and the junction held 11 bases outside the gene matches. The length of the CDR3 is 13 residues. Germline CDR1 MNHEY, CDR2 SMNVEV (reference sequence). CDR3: CASSWDRESLRHF. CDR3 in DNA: TGTGCCAGCAGTTGGGACAGGGAATCATTACGACATTTT.

The CDR3 nucleotides read TGTGCCAGCAGTCCTAGACAGGGTTCTGGCTACACCTTC. This codes for CASSPRQGSGYTF. V gene TRBV12-3 or TRBV12-4 combines with J gene TRBJ1-2; 7 positions match TRBD1. The CDR3 has 13 amino acids. Losses at the gene ends were 5 bases for V and 7 bases for J; bases not matched to a gene: 7.

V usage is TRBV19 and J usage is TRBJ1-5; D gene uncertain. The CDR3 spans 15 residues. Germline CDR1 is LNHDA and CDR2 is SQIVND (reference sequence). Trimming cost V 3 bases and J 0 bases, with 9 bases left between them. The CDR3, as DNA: TGTGCCAGTAGTATGTATTCAGGTAGCAATCAGCCCCAGCATTTT. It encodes CASSMYSGSNQPQHF.

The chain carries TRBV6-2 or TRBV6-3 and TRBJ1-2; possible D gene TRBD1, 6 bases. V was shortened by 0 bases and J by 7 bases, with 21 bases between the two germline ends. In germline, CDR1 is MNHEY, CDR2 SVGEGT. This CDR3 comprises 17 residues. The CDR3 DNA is TGTGCCAGCAGTTACTCGAGTTACAGGGCCCCGGGAGGTGGCTACACCTTC. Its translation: CASSYSSYRAPGGGYTF.

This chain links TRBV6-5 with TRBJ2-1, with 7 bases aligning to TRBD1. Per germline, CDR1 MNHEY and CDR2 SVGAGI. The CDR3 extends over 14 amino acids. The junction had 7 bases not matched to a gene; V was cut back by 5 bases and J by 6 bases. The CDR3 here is CASSRGQPSNEQFF. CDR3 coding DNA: TGTGCCAGCAGTCGGGGACAGCCATCCAATGAGCAGTTCTTC.

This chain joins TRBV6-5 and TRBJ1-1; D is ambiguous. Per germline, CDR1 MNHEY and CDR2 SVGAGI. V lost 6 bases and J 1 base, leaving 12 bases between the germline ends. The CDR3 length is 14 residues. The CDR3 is CASSPGISNTEAFF. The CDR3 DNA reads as TGTGCCAGCAGCCCAGGTATCTCGAACACTGAAGCTTTCTTT.

The CDR3 loop reads CASSPSGLAGGVTQYF. The CDR3 DNA is TGTGCCAGCAGCCCCTCCGGACTAGCGGGAGGCGTGACCCAGTACTTC. This sequence joins TRBV7-2 and TRBJ2-5; 14 bases match TRBD2. The CDR3 runs to 16 residues. The germline CDR1 and CDR2 sequences are SGHTA and FQGNSA. V gave up 5 bases and J gave up 7 bases; unmatched junction bases: 9.